The present entry profiles one T cell receptor beta chain with its context. Antigen specificity is unknown. The entry originates in a study of T-cell reconstitution after alpha-beta-depleted transplantation in children. General study points: Reports say that about two months after transplant, the alpha-beta T cells came out of several hundred graft clones that had expanded. Once a year had passed after transplant, T-cell counts and diversity came mostly from newly produced T cells. Surviving recipient T cells and thymic progenitors produced the high day-60 TCRbeta diversity seen in some patients.

Unique molecular identifiers tagged the TCRbeta library. TCRdb analysed the PCR reads with MiXCR anew, one entry per CDR3 protein. The sample includes about 160,000 distinct CDR3 sequences, more than 9.5% of them seen just once. This CDR3 contains 18 residues. The germline V gene encodes CDR1 WNHNN and CDR2 SYGVQD (reference sequence). J gave up 2 bases and V 8 bases, and 14 bases lay outside the gene matches. The chain employs TRBV10-1 and TRBJ2-3; 12 nucleotides line up with TRBD2. The sample in question was PBMCs, obtained before TCRalphabeta/CD19-depleted stem cell transplant. The clonotype comes from a boy aged 2 to 10 with acute myeloid leukemia, due to receive a stem cell transplant. Here the CDR3 reads CASALRPGLAGTTDTQYF. CDR3 nucleotide sequence: TGCGCCAGCGCCCTCCGACCCGGACTAGCGGGGACCACAGATACGCAGTATTTT.